This T cell receptor beta chain appears in the sequencing data of a study of Graves' ophthalmopathy and Graves' hyperthyroidism. Turning to the study itself: Specimen type is peripheral blood, obtained at initial diagnosis before any treatment.

TCR beta CDR3 amplification used RNA transcripts. A first-round RT-PCR used HTBI primers, followed by a second-round multiplex PCR. MiXCR, applied by TCRdb to the multiplex PCR reads, yields one record per CDR3 protein. The table records 150,000 to 200,000 distinct CDR3 sequences, 39% of them present only once. If patients had other autoimmune diseases, uncontrolled infections, pregnancy or lactation, they were excluded. Turning to this clonotype: The antigen remains unidentified.

Trimming pared 4 bases from V and 10 bases from J, leaving 8 bases between. This CDR3 region has 11 residues. Germline values: CDR1 SGHTA, CDR2 FQGNSA. General study results and limits: Researchers report that a 13-signature model separated ophthalmopathy from stable hyperthyroidism, posting 85% to 90% sensitivity and around 80% specificity. Among thyroid clonotypes expanded above 0.001 frequency, most also appeared in blood.

Material for sequencing was peripheral blood. The chain is built from TRBV7-2 and TRBJ2-4; TRBD2 is a possible D gene (5 bases). The TCR sequence derives from a man younger than 45 with Graves' ophthalmopathy. CDR3 coding DNA: TGTGCCAGCAGCTCCCGACTAATTCAGTACTTC. As protein: CASSSRLIQYF.